What follows are 22 T cell receptor beta chains derived from one specimen sequenced in a study of ipilimumab plus nivolumab after autologous stem cell transplantation. Data came from immunoSEQ multiplex PCR; TCRdb stores just in-frame clones and leaves some out. The sample has tens of thousands of clones; 75% to 85% are singletons. Material: PBMCs, obtained in a trial of ipilimumab plus nivolumab as post-transplant consolidation. The receptors were sampled from a male donor with diffuse large B-cell lymphoma.

The chain uses TRBV7-6 and TRBJ1-1; unclear D gene. V shed 2 bases and J shed 4 bases, with 14 bases lying between them. From germline, CDR1 is SGHVS and CDR2 FNYEAQ. The CDR3 is 15 residues long. CDR3 loop: CASSLSVLLGTEAFF. For the CDR3, the DNA is TGTGCCAGCAGCTTAAGTGTGCTCCTAGGCACTGAAGCTTTCTTT.

This chain connects TRBV30 to TRBJ2-3; 12 nucleotides line up with TRBD2. The CDR3 consists of 15 residues. The germline V gene has CDR1 GTSNPN and CDR2 SVGIG (reference sequence). Trimming took 3 bases from V and 3 from J; bases not matched to a gene: 4. This CDR3 is CAWRDTSGGTDTQYF. In DNA, the CDR3 is TGTGCCTGGAGGGATACTAGCGGGGGGACAGATACGCAGTATTTT. Full variable domain (missing parts from reference TRBV30 and TRBJ2-3): SQTIHQWPATLVQPVGSPLSLECTVEGTSNPNLYWYRQAAGRGLQLLFYSVGIGQISSEVPQNLSASRPQDRQFILSSKKLLLSDSGFYLCAWRDTSGGTDTQYFGPGTRLTVL.

The chain is built from TRBV11-2 and TRBJ1-4; D remains ambiguous. CDR1 is SGHAT and CDR2 is FQNNGV in the germline V gene. Trimming shortened V by 3 bases and J by 2 bases, and 16 bases separated the two germline ends. The CDR3 has 17 residues. The DNA for the CDR3 is TGTGCCAGCAGCTTCTCCCCCGGGAGACGCACTAATGAAAAACTGTTTTTT. This encodes CASSFSPGRRTNEKLFF. Together with reference TRBV11-2 and TRBJ1-4, the CDR3 gives the full variable domain: EAGVAQSPRYKIIEKRQSVAFWCNPISGHATLYWYQQILGQGPKLLIQFQNNGVVDDSQLPKDRFSAERLKGVDSTLKIQPAKLEDSAVYLCASSFSPGRRTNEKLFFGSGTQLSVL.

The chain has TRBV2 and TRBJ2-2; possible D gene TRBD1, 6 bases. This CDR3 has 15 residues. V was pared by 6 bases and J by 4 bases, with 15 bases between. CDR1 and CDR2 from the germline V gene are SNHLY and FYNNEI. CDR3 bases: TGTGCCAGCAGCTCGGACAGTCAGGGCACCGGGGAGCTGTTTTTT. This sequence encodes CASSSDSQGTGELFF.

V and J are TRBV29-1 and TRBJ2-7; TRBD2 agrees at 9 bases. This CDR3 spans 15 amino acids. Trimming at V came to 6 bases and at J to 0 bases, leaving 9 bases not matched to a gene. Germline V CDR1 and CDR2: SQVTM, ANQGSEA. In DNA form, the CDR3 reads TGCAGCGTAGTAGAAGGACTAGCGTACTCCTACGAGCAGTACTTC. This gives the protein CSVVEGLAYSYEQYF.

V is TRBV6-6 and J is TRBJ2-1, with 8 bases lining up with TRBD2. V lost 0 bases and J lost 2; bases outside the gene matches: 0. Germline CDR1 is MNHNY and CDR2 is SVGAGI (reference sequence). This CDR3 contains 15 residues. The CDR3 nucleotides read TGTGCCAGCAGTTACTCCGGGGGGGCCTACAATGAGCAGTTCTTC. Encoded protein: CASSYSGGAYNEQFF.

The chain joins TRBV2 to TRBJ2-1, with 7 bases lining up with TRBD2. This CDR3 has 13 residues. Germline V gene lookup returns CDR1 SNHLY and CDR2 FYNNEI. With 8 bases clipped from V and 0 bases from J, the junction kept 1 base outside the gene matches. In nucleotides, the CDR3 is TGTGCCAGCGGACTAGTCTCCTACAATGAGCAGTTCTTC. It translates to CASGLVSYNEQFF.

V usage is TRBV6-6 and J usage is TRBJ1-5; TRBD1 agrees at 8 bases. The CDR3 is made up of 14 amino acids. The J segment lost 8 bases and the V segment lost 6 bases, leaving 9 bases of the junction unmatched. Germline CDR1 reads MNHNY; CDR2 reads SVGAGI (reference sequence). The chain's CDR3 is CASSTNRGAKPQHF. The CDR3 DNA reads as TGTGCCAGCAGCACGAACAGGGGGGCGAAGCCCCAGCATTTT.

The chain joins TRBV2 to TRBJ1-5; 8 nucleotides match TRBD1. The junction had 7 bases not matched to a gene; V was cut back by 4 bases and J by 2 bases. CDR1 and CDR2 from the germline V gene are SNHLY and FYNNEI. CDR3 length equals 16 residues. CDR3: CASSGAPGGRNQPQHF. The CDR3, as DNA: TGTGCCAGCAGTGGCGCGCCAGGGGGCCGCAATCAGCCCCAGCATTTT.

This sequence joins TRBV5-1 and TRBJ1-6; tentatively, D is TRBD1 (6 bases). Trimming pared 4 bases from V and 0 bases from J, leaving 11 bases between. Germline CDR1 reads SGHRS; CDR2 reads YFSETQ. CDR3 length: 16 residues. The CDR3 DNA is TGCGCCAGCAGCCTACAGGGAAACTCCTATAATTCACCCCTCCACTTT. Translating gives CASSLQGNSYNSPLHF.

This rearrangement joins TRBV2 to TRBJ2-3, with D perhaps TRBD1 or TRBD2 (7 bases each). CDR1 is SNHLY and CDR2 is FYNNEI in the germline V gene. Trimming shortened V by 6 bases and J by 2 bases, and 12 bases separated the two germline ends. The CDR3 totals 14 residues. CDR3 nucleotide sequence: TGTGCCAGCAGGGGGGGGACAGCCACAGATACGCAGTATTTT. It encodes CASRGGTATDTQYF.

This chain connects TRBV5-1 to TRBJ2-2; D is perhaps TRBD1 (6 bases). The length of the CDR3 is 17 residues. CDR1 and CDR2 from the germline V gene are SGHRS and YFSETQ. V was trimmed by 7 bases and J by 3 bases, leaving 22 bases between them. CDR3 sequence reads: CASVPDYWTEYTGELFF. In DNA form, the CDR3 reads TGCGCCAGCGTACCCGATTATTGGACAGAATACACCGGGGAGCTGTTTTTT.

V gene TRBV7-6 combines with J gene TRBJ2-7; 11 bases are shared with TRBD2. The ends lost 5 bases at V and 2 bases at J; junction bases unmatched: 8. CDR1 and CDR2 (germline): SGHVS, FNYEAQ. CDR3 size: 16 residues. The CDR3 region has the DNA TGTGCCAGCAGCCCCCGGAGTAGCGGGGGGGCCTACGAGCAGTACTTC. Residues: CASSPRSSGGAYEQYF.

The chain carries TRBV5-1 and TRBJ2-1; 7 nucleotides align to TRBD2. J was trimmed by 0 bases and V by 3 bases; bases with no gene match: 6. The V gene's germline CDR1 is SGHRS and CDR2 YFSETQ. There are 16 residues in the CDR3. CDR3 DNA: TGCGCCAGCAGCTGGGGGGGGACCAGCTCCTACAATGAGCAGTTCTTC. This codes for CASSWGGTSSYNEQFF.

This clone occurred a few times. The rearrangement joins TRBV27 to TRBJ1-2; D is unclear. CDR3 size: 13 residues. Germline V gene sequence: CDR1 MNHEY, CDR2 SMNVEV (reference sequence). The ends were cut back, 6 bases at V and 8 bases at J, with 16 bases in the middle. The CDR3 DNA is TGTGCCAGCAGGGGCAACCGCCTAGGGGGCTACACCTTC. This encodes CASRGNRLGGYTF.

The chain combines TRBV6-1 with TRBJ2-7, with 8 bases fitting TRBD1. CDR1 is MNHNS and CDR2 is SASEGT in the germline V gene. The V gene end was trimmed by 4 bases and the J gene end by 3 bases; junction bases not matched to a gene: 8. This CDR3 contains 15 residues. This CDR3 is CASSVPQGAFYEQYF. The CDR3 DNA reads TGTGCCAGCAGTGTCCCGCAGGGGGCGTTCTACGAGCAGTACTTC.

This clone has only one observation. V and J are TRBV19 and TRBJ2-1; 14 bases line up with TRBD2. Germline CDR1 is LNHDA and CDR2 is SQIVND (reference sequence). The CDR3 contains 15 residues. V trimming: 3 bases; J trimming: 8 bases; junction bases outside the gene matches: 3. CDR3 amino acids: CASSIGLAGGYEQFF. The CDR3 bases are TGTGCCAGTAGTATTGGACTAGCGGGGGGCTATGAGCAGTTCTTC.

The J gene is TRBJ2-7, the V gene TRBV28, with 9 bases fitting TRBD1. Losses at the gene ends were 4 bases for V and 7 bases for J; bases not matched to a gene: 11. The germline CDR1 and CDR2 sequences are MDHEN and SYDVKM. CDR3 size: 15 residues. The CDR3 region is CASSSPGTGSREQYF. In nucleotides, the CDR3 is TGTGCCAGCAGTTCCCCCGGGACAGGGTCGAGGGAGCAGTACTTC.

V usage is TRBV9 and J usage is TRBJ2-1, with a weak D call TRBD2 (7 bases). Germline V gives CDR1 SGDLS, CDR2 YYNGEE. This CDR3 contains 15 residues. V was clipped by 4 bases and J by 8 bases, with 19 bases between them. The chain's CDR3 is CASSQTRGAQYEQFF. DNA of the CDR3: TGTGCCAGCAGCCAGACCCGGGGGGCGCAGTATGAGCAGTTCTTC.

This chain connects TRBV5-6 to TRBJ1-1; 8 positions agree with TRBD1. CDR1 SGHDT and CDR2 YYEEEE come from the germline V gene. This CDR3 has 17 residues. V was pared by 0 bases and J by 0 bases, with 7 bases of the junction left unmatched. The CDR3 DNA is TGTGCCAGCAGCTTGGTCGGGACAGGTCGCATGAACACTGAAGCTTTCTTT. It specifies CASSLVGTGRMNTEAFF.

The genes are TRBV2 and TRBJ2-7; D ambiguous. Trimming took 8 bases from V and 5 from J, leaving 13 bases between them. This CDR3 contains 12 residues. CDR1 is SNHLY, CDR2 FYNNEI, per germline. CDR3 sequence: CASELGFNEQYF. CDR3 DNA sequence: TGTGCCAGCGAGTTAGGGTTCAACGAGCAGTACTTC.

The chain employs TRBV2 and TRBJ1-3, with D perhaps matching TRBD1 (5 bases). The CDR3 loop spans 15 amino acids. The V end was cut by 7 bases, the J end by 5 bases, with 18 bases between. In germline, CDR1 is SNHLY, CDR2 FYNNEI. The CDR3 sequence: CASTPREGLRNTIYF. CDR3 DNA: TGTGCCAGCACCCCCAGGGAAGGTTTGAGAAACACCATATATTTT.